The 9 T cell receptor beta chains listed next were all sequenced from one sample in a study of CXCR3-negative and CXCR3-positive naive CD8 T cells. All TRB cDNA libraries came from 5' RACE performed with UMI labels. TCRdb re-called the 5' RACE reads and shows each CDR3 protein once, DNA omitted. The table lists about 58,000 distinct CDR3 sequences. Source material: naive CXCR3- CD8+ T cells from blood. Subset denoted: CD45RO-CCR7+CD27+CD95- naive CD8+ T cells lacking CXCR3 (TNR3-). These receptors were obtained from a human donor in good health. Some clones in this sample may be carry-over from other donors' samples.

The chain uses TRBV7-8 and TRBJ2-7; with no DNA, the TCRdb D assignment of TRBD1 cannot be verified. From germline, CDR1 is SGHVS and CDR2 FQNEAQ. This CDR3 spans 17 amino acids. The CDR3 spells CASFPGPRDRIFSEQYF. The full variable domain, its missing parts supplied by reference TRBV7-8 and TRBJ2-7, is GAGVSQSPRYKVAKRGQDVALRCDPISGHVSLFWYQQALGQGPEFLTYFQNEAQLDKSGLPSDRFFAERPEGSVSTLKIQRTQQEDSAVYLCASFPGPRDRIFSEQYFGPGTRLTVT.

The gene calls are TRBV21-1 and TRBJ2-1; the D call from TCRdb, TRBD1, cannot be confirmed without DNA. TRBV21-1 is an annotated pseudogene. The length of the CDR3 is 16 residues. CDR3 protein: CASSNSGGLFYNEQFF.

This chain joins TRBV5-1 and TRBJ2-1; the D call from TCRdb, TRBD1, cannot be confirmed without DNA. The CDR3 is made up of 15 amino acids. Germline V gives CDR1 SGHRS, CDR2 YFSETQ. CDR3 region: CANSPGGGVYNEQFF.

This rearrangement joins TRBV19 to TRBJ2-7. The CDR3 runs 14 residues. CDR1 and CDR2 (germline): LNHDA, SQIVND (reference sequence). The CDR3 reads CASSGSGDLYEQYF. The full variable domain, with the rest looked up from reference TRBV19 and TRBJ2-7, is DGGITQSPKYLFRKEGQNVTLSCEQNLNHDAMYWYRQDPGQGLRLIYYSQIVNDFQKGDIAEGYSVSREKKESFPLTVTSAQKNPTAFYLCASSGSGDLYEQYFGPGTRLTVT.

The chain links TRBV6-5 to TRBJ1-1. The germline gives CDR1 MNHEY, CDR2 SVGAGI. The CDR3 is 14 residues long. The CDR3 loop is CASSYSVGNTEAFF.

The chain combines TRBV7-6 with TRBJ2-5; absent DNA, TCRdb's TRBD2 call cannot be checked. Germline V gene data show CDR1 as SGHVS and CDR2 as FNYEAQ. The CDR3 extends over 15 amino acids. The CDR3 reads CASSTQTAAGETQYF. The variable domain in full, with the rest retrieved from reference TRBV7-6 and TRBJ2-5, is GAGVSQSPRYKVTKRGQDVALRCDPISGHVSLYWYRQALGQGPEFLTYFNYEAQQDKSGLPNDRFSAERPEGSISTLTIQRTEQRDSAMYRCASSTQTAAGETQYFGPGTRLLVL.

The chain uses TRBV6-5 and TRBJ1-3. Germline lookup yields CDR1 MNHEY and CDR2 SVGAGI. The CDR3 is 14 residues long. This CDR3 reads CASSYQGSGNTIYF.

This chain joins TRBV4-3 and TRBJ2-1; absent DNA, TCRdb's TRBD2 call cannot be checked. The CDR3 is 17 residues long. CDR1 LGHNA and CDR2 YSLEER come from the germline V gene. The CDR3 is CASSQDSSGGGYNEQFF.

The chain has TRBV20-1 and TRBJ1-6. CDR1 is DFQATT, CDR2 SNEGSKA, per germline (reference sequence). There are 13 residues in the CDR3. The CDR3 loop is CSALALNYSPLHF.